A selection of T cell receptor beta chains follows, all from one sample in a study of OX40 agonist ivuxolimab in advanced cancers. Clones were read by immunoSEQ multiplex PCR, and TCRdb kept only the in-frame ones, dropping some. The sample has 67,000 or so clones; 75% to 90% are singletons. Here the sequenced sample was CD4+ or CD8+ T cells sorted from blood, taken in a trial of the OX40 agonist ivuxolimab. The receptors derive from an adult with an advanced solid tumor such as melanoma, head and neck, liver or kidney cancer. CDR3s include the opening cysteine and the closing phenylalanine or tryptophan. D genes are given only for firm matches. Not every row has a clone size; where given, it reads once, few, many or a size class.

v_gene: TRBV27
d_gene: NA
j_gene: TRBJ1-2
abundance: NA
CDR3nt: TGTGCCAGCAGTTTATTTGGCAGAGCTAACTATGGCTACACCTTC
CDR3aa: CASSLFGRANYGYTF

v_gene: TRBV4-2
d_gene: NA
j_gene: TRBJ2-3
abundance: NA
CDR3nt: TGTGCCAGCAGTCTCAATGGGGGTGCGCAGTATTTT
CDR3aa: CASSLNGGAQYF

v_gene: TRBV7-2
d_gene: TRBD2
j_gene: TRBJ2-3
abundance: NA
CDR3nt: TGTGCCAGCAGACTCCGGGACTACAACACAGATACGCAGTATTTT
CDR3aa: CASRLRDYNTDTQYF

v_gene: TRBV7-2
d_gene: NA
j_gene: TRBJ2-5
abundance: NA
CDR3nt: TGTGCCAGCAGCACCTACAGGTACCAAGAGACCCAGTACTTC
CDR3aa: CASSTYRYQETQYF

v_gene: TRBV9
d_gene: NA
j_gene: TRBJ2-5
abundance: NA
CDR3nt: TGTGCCAGCAGCGTAGAACCGGTCCAAGAGACCCAGTACTTC
CDR3aa: CASSVEPVQETQYF

v_gene: TRBV6-5
d_gene: NA
j_gene: TRBJ2-7
abundance: once
CDR3nt: TGTGCCAGCAGCCCAGGGGGGTTCTACGAGCAGTACTTC
CDR3aa: CASSPGGFYEQYF

v_gene: TRBV2
d_gene: TRBD1
j_gene: TRBJ2-1
abundance: NA
CDR3nt: TGTGCCAGCAGTGTACAGGGGGACCTGTTCAAGCAGTTCTTC
CDR3aa: CASSVQGDLFKQFF

v_gene: TRBV28
d_gene: TRBD1
j_gene: TRBJ2-5
abundance: NA
CDR3nt: TGTGCCAGCAGTTTATGGCTACAGGGGGAGACCCAGTACTTC
CDR3aa: CASSLWLQGETQYF

v_gene: TRBV7-2
d_gene: NA
j_gene: TRBJ2-3
abundance: NA
CDR3nt: TGTGCCAGCAGCGCTCCCTTGGGTTGGGGGCTGAGTGATACGCAGTATTTT
CDR3aa: CASSAPLGWGLSDTQYF

v_gene: TRBV29-1
d_gene: NA
j_gene: TRBJ1-2
abundance: NA
CDR3nt: TGCAGCGGCGCGAGGGGCGGGGTAGGTGGCTACACCTTC
CDR3aa: CSGARGGVGGYTF

v_gene: TRBV2
d_gene: TRBD2
j_gene: TRBJ2-1
abundance: NA
CDR3nt: TGTGCCAGCAGGTTACTAGCGGGGACCGACAATGAGCAGTTCTTC
CDR3aa: CASRLLAGTDNEQFF

v_gene: TRBV6-6
d_gene: NA
j_gene: TRBJ2-6
abundance: NA
CDR3nt: TGTGCCAGCAGTTACTCTTATACTGGGGCCAACGTCCTGACTTTC
CDR3aa: CASSYSYTGANVLTF

v_gene: TRBV18
d_gene: NA
j_gene: TRBJ2-2
abundance: NA
CDR3nt: TGTGCCAGCTCACCACGACAGGTCACCGGGGAGCTGTTTTTT
CDR3aa: CASSPRQVTGELFF

v_gene: TRBV5-4
d_gene: NA
j_gene: TRBJ1-2
abundance: NA
CDR3nt: TGTGCCAGCAGCTTACTCCGGGACGAGGGCTACACCTTC
CDR3aa: CASSLLRDEGYTF

v_gene: TRBV19
d_gene: NA
j_gene: TRBJ1-1
abundance: few
CDR3nt: TGTGCCAGTTCGACGCGATTTGCTGAAGCTTTCTTT
CDR3aa: CASSTRFAEAFF

v_gene: TRBV4-3
d_gene: NA
j_gene: TRBJ2-2
abundance: once
CDR3nt: TGCGCCAGCAGCCAAGCCCCCTGGACGGTGACCGGGGAGCTGTTTTTT
CDR3aa: CASSQAPWTVTGELFF

v_gene: TRBV9
d_gene: TRBD1
j_gene: TRBJ1-6
abundance: NA
CDR3nt: TGTGCCAGCAGTCGGACAGGGGGCCCCTATAATTCACCCCTCCACTTT
CDR3aa: CASSRTGGPYNSPLHF

v_gene: TRBV7-9
d_gene: NA
j_gene: TRBJ1-2
abundance: NA
CDR3nt: TGTGCCAGCAGCCTAAGTGGGGGTCATGGCTACACCTTC
CDR3aa: CASSLSGGHGYTF

v_gene: TRBV19
d_gene: TRBD1
j_gene: TRBJ2-1
abundance: NA
CDR3nt: TGTGCCAGTAGTGCGACAGGGACCAATGAGCAGTTCTTC
CDR3aa: CASSATGTNEQFF

v_gene: TRBV14
d_gene: TRBD1
j_gene: TRBJ2-7
abundance: NA
CDR3nt: TGTGCCAGCAGCCCTCTCCCGGGACAGGGAAGCTCCTACGAGCAGTACTTC
CDR3aa: CASSPLPGQGSSYEQYF

v_gene: TRBV5-1
d_gene: NA
j_gene: TRBJ2-2
abundance: NA
CDR3nt: TGCGCCAGCAGCATAGACAGTCCTACCGGGGAGCTGTTTTTT
CDR3aa: CASSIDSPTGELFF

v_gene: TRBV5-6
d_gene: TRBD1
j_gene: TRBJ1-2
abundance: few
CDR3nt: TGTGCCAGCAGCCGGGACAGGGATTATGGCTACACCTTC
CDR3aa: CASSRDRDYGYTF

v_gene: TRBV28
d_gene: TRBD1
j_gene: TRBJ1-5
abundance: NA
CDR3nt: TGTGCCGGCCGGGACAGGGGTAATCAGCCCCAGCATTTT
CDR3aa: CAGRDRGNQPQHF

v_gene: TRBV4-2
d_gene: NA
j_gene: TRBJ1-6
abundance: NA
CDR3nt: TGTGCCAGCAGCCGAGGAGCACAGGTGGGTTCACCCCTCCACTTT
CDR3aa: CASSRGAQVGSPLHF

v_gene: TRBV14
d_gene: NA
j_gene: TRBJ2-1
abundance: once
CDR3nt: TGTGCCAGCAGTGGGACACTTTGGGGCAATGAGCAGTTCTTC
CDR3aa: CASSGTLWGNEQFF

v_gene: TRBV4-1
d_gene: NA
j_gene: TRBJ1-4
abundance: NA
CDR3nt: TGCGCCAGCAGCCAACTAACCAACCCGAGCGGGTTTTCTGAAAAACTGTTTTTT
CDR3aa: CASSQLTNPSGFSEKLFF

v_gene: TRBV7-6
d_gene: NA
j_gene: TRBJ2-2
abundance: NA
CDR3nt: TGTGCCAGCAGCCTCCGGGGGGCGCGCACCGGGGAGCTGTTTTTT
CDR3aa: CASSLRGARTGELFF

v_gene: TRBV29-1
d_gene: TRBD2
j_gene: TRBJ2-1
abundance: few
CDR3nt: TGCAGCGTTCCTGCGGGGGGTTCCTACGGTGAGCAGTTCTTC
CDR3aa: CSVPAGGSYGEQFF

v_gene: TRBV7-9
d_gene: NA
j_gene: TRBJ2-6
abundance: NA
CDR3nt: TGTGCCAGCAGCCCGACTTCATGGGCCATCTCTGGGGCCAACGTCCTGACTTTC
CDR3aa: CASSPTSWAISGANVLTF

v_gene: TRBV18
d_gene: NA
j_gene: TRBJ1-4
abundance: NA
CDR3nt: TGTGCCAGCTCATCCGGTGCAACTAATGAAAAACTGTTTTTT
CDR3aa: CASSSGATNEKLFF

v_gene: TRBV7-9
d_gene: NA
j_gene: TRBJ1-1
abundance: few
CDR3nt: TGTGCCAGCAGCTTCCCTGAAGCTTTCTTT
CDR3aa: CASSFPEAFF

v_gene: TRBV5-1
d_gene: NA
j_gene: TRBJ1-1
abundance: NA
CDR3nt: TGCGCCAGCAGCTTGGCAGGGATGAACACTGAAGCTTTCTTT
CDR3aa: CASSLAGMNTEAFF